Sequencing of this TCR beta chain was carried out in a study of T cell responses to AZD1222 COVID-19 vaccine. Produced via immunoSEQ multiplex PCR; TCRdb's table is partial and in-frame only. This table holds tens of thousands of clones, roughly 89% found once. A remark on this clone: What it binds is not known.

Germline V lookup: CDR1 WSHSY, CDR2 SAAADI. There are 15 residues in the CDR3. Unmatched junction bases numbered 8, after V lost 2 bases and J lost 5 bases. Study-level results: Vaccination with two AZD1222 doses was followed by a rise in Spike-specific TCR breadth and depth. Unmutated variant regions are reportedly targeted by nearly half of spike-specific TCRs. Mapped onto spike, vaccine-associated CD4 TCRs spanned it and were dominant at 160-218 and 743-854. The peak T cell response came first, and repertoires were sampled only after it.

Specimen: peripheral blood, collected 28 days after the second AZD1222 dose. The sequence was obtained from an adult who received the AZD1222 COVID-19 vaccine. V usage is TRBV10-2 and J usage is TRBJ1-1; 7 positions match TRBD1. The CDR3, as DNA: TGCGCCAGCAGTGAGATCGGGACAGCCAAGACTGAAGCTTTCTTT. Protein product: CASSEIGTAKTEAFF.